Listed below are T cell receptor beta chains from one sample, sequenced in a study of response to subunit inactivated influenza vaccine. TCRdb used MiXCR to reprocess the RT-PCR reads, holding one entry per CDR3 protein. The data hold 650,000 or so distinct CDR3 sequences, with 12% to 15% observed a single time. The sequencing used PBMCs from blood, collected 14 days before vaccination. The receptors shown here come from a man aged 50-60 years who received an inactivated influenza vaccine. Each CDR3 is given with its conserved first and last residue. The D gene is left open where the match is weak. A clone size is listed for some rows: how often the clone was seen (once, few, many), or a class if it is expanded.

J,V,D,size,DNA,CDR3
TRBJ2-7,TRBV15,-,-,TGTGCCACCAGCAGAGAGAGGAGGAGGGACGAGCAGTACTTC,CATSRERRRDEQYF
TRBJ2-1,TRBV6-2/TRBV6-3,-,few,TGTGCCAGCAGTTACTCCCTTAGAGAGCAGTTCTTC,CASSYSLREQFF
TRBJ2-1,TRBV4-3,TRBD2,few,TGCGCCAGCAGCCAGAGGACTAGCGGCGCCTGGGATGAGCAGTTCTTC,CASSQRTSGAWDEQFF
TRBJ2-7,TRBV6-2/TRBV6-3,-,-,TGTGCCAGCAGTTTACAGTCCCACGAGCAGTACTTC,CASSLQSHEQYF
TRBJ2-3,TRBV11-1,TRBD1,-,TGTGCCAGCAGCTTAGCGCGCAGGACAGGCACTAGCACAGATACGCAGTATTTT,CASSLARRTGTSTDTQYF
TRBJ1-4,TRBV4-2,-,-,TGTGCCAGCAGCCTCTCCAGTGAAAAACTGTTTTTT,CASSLSSEKLFF
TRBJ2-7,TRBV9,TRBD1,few,TGTGCCAGCAGCGCGACAGGGTACTCCTACGAGCAGTACTTC,CASSATGYSYEQYF
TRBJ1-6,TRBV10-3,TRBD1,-,TGTGCCATCAGTGAGTCCGGGACAGGGCATTCACCCCTCCACTTT,CAISESGTGHSPLHF
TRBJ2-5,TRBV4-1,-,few,TGCGCCAGCAGCCAAGATTACGGCCGCCGTGGGGCCCAGTACTTC,CASSQDYGRRGAQYF
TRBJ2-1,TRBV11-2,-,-,TGTGCCAGCAGTATTACAGGGTCCCTAAACAATGAGCAGTTCTTC,CASSITGSLNNEQFF
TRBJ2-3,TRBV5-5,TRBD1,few,TGTGCCAGCAGCTTGCCAGGGGGTAGCACAGATACGCAGTATTTT,CASSLPGGSTDTQYF
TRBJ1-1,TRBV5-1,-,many,TGCGCCAGCAGCCCCCAAATGAACACTGAAGCTTTCTTT,CASSPQMNTEAFF
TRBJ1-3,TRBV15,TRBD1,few,TGTGCCACCAGCAGCGGGACAGGGGAGAGAAACACCATATATTTT,CATSSGTGERNTIYF
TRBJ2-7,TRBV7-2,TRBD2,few,TGTGCCAGCAGCCCAACTAGCGGGCGGCTCGAGCAGTACTTC,CASSPTSGRLEQYF
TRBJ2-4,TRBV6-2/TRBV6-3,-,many,TGTGCCAGCGGGGGCGGGAGAATAGCCAAAAACATTCAGTACTTC,CASGGGRIAKNIQYF
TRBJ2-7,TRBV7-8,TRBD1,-,TGTGCCAGCAGCTTGTCCGGGACAGTTGGCTACGAGCAGTACTTC,CASSLSGTVGYEQYF
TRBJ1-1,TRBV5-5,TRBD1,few,TGTGCCAGCAGCGCCAACAGGGGCACTGAAGCTTTCTTT,CASSANRGTEAFF
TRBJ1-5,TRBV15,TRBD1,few,TGTGCCACCAGCATCGGGACAGGCAATCAGCCCCAGCATTTT,CATSIGTGNQPQHF